Reported below is one T cell receptor beta chain. No antigen is known for it. Deletions cut 11 bases from V and 3 bases from J, with 10 bases between. The CDR3 is 12 amino acids. From germline, CDR1 is ENHRY and CDR2 SYGVKD. The entry originates in a study of cytomegalovirus exposure and HLA in healthy donors. Study information: Researchers found that about four fifths of under 450 genotyped donors fell within the Caucasian-associated ancestry cluster.

This PCR relied on a set of 60 Vbeta primers and 13 Jbeta primers. The data were produced by immunoSEQ multiplex PCR, yet TCRdb's version contains in-frame clones alone and is incomplete. The sample consists of 180,000 or so clones, 82% of them appearing once. Study-wide results and caveats: Available immune exposure information was restricted to CMV serostatus only. Reportedly, TCR beta sequences accurately predicted HLA-A and HLA-B alleles in most subjects. Across all donors, roughly uniform sequencing depth was an assumption of the presence/absence analyses.

Sample: PBMCs. The TCR sequence derives from a woman between 50 and 59 years old in good health and CMV-seropositive. The rearrangement links TRBV10-3 to TRBJ2-2, with a tentative D call TRBD2 (6 bases). CDR3 coding DNA: TGTGCCGGAGGGGCCCACACCGGGGAGCTGTTTTTT. Amino acids: CAGGAHTGELFF.